Following are 21 T cell receptor beta chains from one sample sequenced in a study of response to subunit inactivated influenza vaccine listed by TCRdb under 2018. The library was built by means of RT-PCR. This sample was sequenced with an Illumina HiSeq 2500. TCRdb redid the processing of the public reads, applying fastp at Q25 and MiXCR, and retained in-frame beta chains. One record per CDR3 amino acid sequence lists the most common genes and DNA. Present in this sample are roughly 650,000 distinct CDR3 sequences, around a sixth of which were seen just once. Of the sample, 11% falls within the top ten clones. The starting material was PBMCs from blood, obtained about 13 days after vaccination. The receptors shown here come from a man aged 50 to 60 who received an inactivated influenza vaccine. Donor details come from another sample of the same person, matched by shared clones.

This chain links TRBV5-1 with TRBJ1-1; 7 nucleotides match TRBD1. J lost 0 bases, V lost 0 bases, and 2 bases had no gene match. Germline V CDR1 and CDR2: SGHRS, YFSETQ. This CDR3 has 15 amino acids. This chain's CDR3 is CASSLGDSMNTEAFF. Written as DNA, the CDR3 is TGCGCCAGCAGCTTGGGGGACAGTATGAACACTGAAGCTTTCTTT.

This clonotype was recorded a few times. This rearrangement joins TRBV6-2 or TRBV6-3 to TRBJ1-5, with D possibly matching TRBD1 (5 bases). Between the trimmed V and J ends, which lost 5 bases and 5 bases, there was a span of 16 bases. Germline V gives CDR1 MNHEY, CDR2 SVGEGT. The CDR3 totals 15 residues. CDR3 DNA sequence: TGTGCCAGCAGTCTGGGGACTGCGCTTCATCAGCCCCAGCATTTT. Translated: CASSLGTALHQPQHF.

This sequence joins TRBV20-1 and TRBJ2-5; D is uncertain. V was clipped by 1 base and J by 4 bases, with 10 bases between them. The CDR3 is 13 amino acids. Germline CDR1 reads DFQATT; CDR2 reads SNEGSKA (reference sequence). CDR3: CSARGDLGETQYF. The DNA for the CDR3 is TGCAGTGCTAGAGGGGATCTAGGAGAGACCCAGTACTTC.

The chain carries TRBV4-2 and TRBJ2-7, with D unclear. Germline V lookup: CDR1 LGHNA, CDR2 YNFKEQ. This CDR3 region has 15 residues. Deletions cut 0 bases from V and 3 bases from J, with 12 bases between. CDR3 sequence reads: CASSQDGVSSYEQYF. In DNA, the CDR3 is TGTGCCAGCAGCCAAGATGGGGTCAGCAGCTACGAGCAGTACTTC.

This clonotype was seen ten or more times. The gene calls are TRBV10-3 and TRBJ2-2, with no clear D. The CDR3 spans 15 residues. V lost 5 bases and J 0 bases, leaving 10 bases between the germline ends. From germline, CDR1 is ENHRY and CDR2 SYGVKD. The CDR3 reads CAISLDPANTGELFF. For the CDR3, the DNA is TGTGCCATCAGTCTGGACCCAGCGAACACCGGGGAGCTGTTTTTT.

In its sample, this clonotype was seen a few times. This chain connects TRBV5-1 to TRBJ2-4, with TRBD1 as a possible D gene (6 bases). The V gene lost 3 bases and the J gene lost 6 bases, with 13 bases spanning the gap. The germline CDR1 and CDR2 sequences are SGHRS and YFSETQ. The CDR3 consists of 14 residues. This CDR3 reads CASSSQIRGNIQYF. DNA of the CDR3: TGCGCCAGCAGCTCTCAAATCAGGGGAAACATTCAGTACTTC.

The rearrangement uses TRBV28 and TRBJ2-7, with TRBD1 matching 7 bases. The V gene's germline CDR1 is MDHEN and CDR2 SYDVKM. The trim removed 7 bases at V and 2 bases at J, leaving 5 bases unmatched. CDR3 length: 13 residues. CDR3 sequence reads: CASTDRVPYEQYF. The DNA of the CDR3 is TGTGCCAGCACCGACAGGGTCCCCTACGAGCAGTACTTC.

The chain is built from TRBV7-8 and TRBJ2-1; D may be TRBD1 (7 bases). The V gene's germline CDR1 is SGHVS and CDR2 FQNEAQ. The CDR3 consists of 16 residues. V shed 4 bases and J shed 3 bases, with 16 bases lying between them. CDR3 protein: CASSSLRRGLYNEQFF. The CDR3 DNA reads TGTGCCAGCAGCTCCCTGCGGAGGGGGCTCTACAATGAGCAGTTCTTC.

This clonotype was seen ten or more times. The gene calls are TRBV3-1 and TRBJ2-1, with D unclear. The CDR3 length is 15 residues. Deletions cut 0 bases from V and 8 bases from J, with 14 bases between. Germline V lookup: CDR1 LGHDT, CDR2 YNNKEL (reference sequence). The CDR3 is CASSQEGQATDEQFF. In DNA form, the CDR3 reads TGTGCCAGCAGCCAAGAAGGCCAGGCAACCGATGAGCAGTTCTTC.

This chain joins TRBV5-1 and TRBJ2-7, with 8 bases aligning to TRBD1. Germline values: CDR1 SGHRS, CDR2 YFSETQ. J lost 3 bases, V lost 5 bases, and 4 bases had no gene match. This CDR3 has 13 amino acids. The CDR3 DNA reads TGCGCCAGCAGGTATACAGGGGGCTACGAGCAGTACTTC. This codes for CASRYTGGYEQYF.

This clonotype was found a few times. V gene TRBV29-1 combines with J gene TRBJ2-3; D is unresolved. CDR3 length equals 17 residues. V dropped 6 bases and J dropped 0 bases, with 22 bases sitting between them. CDR1 SQVTM and CDR2 ANQGSEA come from the germline V gene. CDR3 residues: CSVDGLGNQPSTDTQYF. Here the CDR3 DNA reads TGCAGCGTCGACGGGTTGGGGAACCAGCCTAGCACAGATACGCAGTATTTT.

The chain is built from TRBV20-1 and TRBJ2-3, with D perhaps given as TRBD1 or TRBD2 (5 bases each). The V gene's germline CDR1 is DFQATT and CDR2 SNEGSKA (reference sequence). V lost 5 bases to trimming and J lost 4 bases, with 19 bases between them. The length of the CDR3 is 15 residues. For the CDR3, the DNA is TGCAGTGCTTCCGGGACCCAAGGAAAATCAGATACGCAGTATTTT. It encodes CSASGTQGKSDTQYF.

The chain couples TRBV29-1 to TRBJ1-2, with D possibly TRBD1 on 6 matching bases. Germline V gene data show CDR1 as SQVTM and CDR2 as ANQGSEA. The CDR3 is 13 residues long. The ends were cut back, 2 bases at V and 6 bases at J, with 13 bases in the middle. CDR3 loop: CSVELARGHGYTF. CDR3 nucleotide sequence: TGCAGCGTTGAACTCGCCCGGGGGCATGGCTACACCTTC. Filled out from reference TRBV29-1 and TRBJ1-2, the complete variable domain reads SAVISQKPSRDICQRGTSLTIQCQVDSQVTMMFWYRQQPGQSLTLIATANQGSEATYESGFVIDKFPISRPNLTFSTLTVSNMSPEDSSIYLCSVELARGHGYTFGSGTRLTVV.

There are a few counts of this clonotype. V gene TRBV29-1 combines with J gene TRBJ2-6; D is undetermined. The CDR3 totals 14 residues. CDR1 and CDR2 (germline): SQVTM, ANQGSEA. V dropped 5 bases and J dropped 0 bases, with 8 bases sitting between them. The CDR3, as DNA: TGCAGCGTTAAAAAATCCTCTGGGGCCAACGTCCTGACTTTC. Protein: CSVKKSSGANVLTF. Drawing the rest from reference TRBV29-1 and TRBJ2-6, the complete variable domain is SAVISQKPSRDICQRGTSLTIQCQVDSQVTMMFWYRQQPGQSLTLIATANQGSEATYESGFVIDKFPISRPNLTFSTLTVSNMSPEDSSIYLCSVKKSSGANVLTFGAGSRLTVL.

This clonotype was seen many times. This chain connects TRBV4-3 to TRBJ2-7, with 14 bases matching TRBD2. CDR3 length: 16 amino acids. CDR1 is LGHNA and CDR2 is YSLEER in the germline V gene. The J segment lost 5 bases and the V segment lost 5 bases, leaving 8 bases of the junction unmatched. The CDR3 DNA reads as TGCGCCAGCAGCGCGGAGACTAGCGGGAGGGTCCACGAGCAGTACTTC. The encoded protein is CASSAETSGRVHEQYF.

This clonotype appeared many times. The J gene is TRBJ1-1, the V gene TRBV7-2; D might be TRBD1 (5 bases). Germline V gene lookup returns CDR1 SGHTA and CDR2 FQGNSA. The CDR3 runs 13 residues. The V and J ends lost 5 bases and 8 bases respectively, with 15 bases between them. CDR3 bases: TGTGCCAGCAGCCTACAGGTCCGGGGGGAAGCTTTCTTT. Encoded protein: CASSLQVRGEAFF.

This clonotype was counted a few times. V gene TRBV5-1 combines with J gene TRBJ2-2; D perhaps matches TRBD1 (6 bases). From germline, CDR1 is SGHRS and CDR2 YFSETQ. This CDR3 has 14 residues. With 6 bases removed from V and 0 bases from J, the gap between germline ends came to 9 bases. In DNA, the CDR3 is TGCGCCAGCACCGGGACAACGAACACCGGGGAGCTGTTTTTT. Translation: CASTGTTNTGELFF.

Ten or more counts support this clonotype. J is TRBJ2-7 and V is TRBV6-1; 13 bases are a match to TRBD2. Germline V lookup: CDR1 MNHNS, CDR2 SASEGT. After removal of 4 bases from V and 4 bases from J, the junction contained 1 base not matched to a gene. The CDR3 is 14 residues long. This CDR3 reads CASSGLAGGYEQYF. The CDR3 DNA sequence: TGTGCCAGCAGTGGACTAGCGGGAGGTTACGAGCAGTACTTC.

This clonotype has just a few counts. CDR3 DNA sequence: TGCAGTGCCACTCACGAACGCACCGGGGAGCTGTTTTTT. Protein: CSATHERTGELFF. V is TRBV20-1 and J is TRBJ2-2; D ambiguous. The CDR3 has 13 amino acids. From germline, CDR1 is DFQATT and CDR2 SNEGSKA (reference sequence). The V end was cut by 6 bases, the J end by 4 bases, with 12 bases between.

This clonotype occurred many times. The chain links TRBV7-9 to TRBJ2-3, with D uncertain. Germline CDR1 reads SEHNR; CDR2 reads FQNEAQ (reference sequence). Trimming pared 0 bases from V and 4 bases from J, leaving 8 bases between. The CDR3 spans 14 residues. The CDR3 DNA sequence: TGTGCCAGCAGCTTAGCTCAGGTGGCAGATACGCAGTATTTT. Its translation: CASSLAQVADTQYF. Looking up the rest from reference TRBV7-9 and TRBJ2-3 gives the full variable domain: DTGVSQNPRHKITKRGQNVTFRCDPISEHNRLYWYRQTLGQGPEFLTYFQNEAQLEKSRLLSDRFSAERPKGSFSTLEIQRTEQGDSAMYLCASSLAQVADTQYFGPGTRLTVL.

The rearrangement joins TRBV6-1 to TRBJ2-3, with D maybe TRBD1 (6 bases). Germline V lookup: CDR1 MNHNS, CDR2 SASEGT. The CDR3 is 16 residues long. V gave up 6 bases and J gave up 1 base, with 17 bases separating them. CDR3: CASSISTGLGTDTQYF. CDR3 DNA: TGTGCCAGCAGCATATCAACAGGGCTTGGCACAGATACGCAGTATTTT.